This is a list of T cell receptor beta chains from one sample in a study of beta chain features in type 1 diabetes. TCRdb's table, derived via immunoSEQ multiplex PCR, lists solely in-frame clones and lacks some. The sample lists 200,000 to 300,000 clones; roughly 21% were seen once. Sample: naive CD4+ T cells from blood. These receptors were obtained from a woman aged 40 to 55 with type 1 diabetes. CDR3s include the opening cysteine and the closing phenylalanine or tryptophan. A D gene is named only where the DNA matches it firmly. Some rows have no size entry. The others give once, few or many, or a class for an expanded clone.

CASSSRDTDQPQHF TGTGCCAGCTCTAGCCGGGACACTGATCAGCCCCAGCATTTT - TRBV18 - TRBJ1-5
CASREGPGELFF TGTGCCAGCCGGGAGGGACCCGGGGAGCTGTTTTTT few TRBV2 TRBD2 TRBJ2-2
CASSTSWGTAVDGYTF TGTGCCAGCAGTACATCGTGGGGGACAGCCGTGGATGGCTACACCTTC few TRBV7-9 TRBD1 TRBJ1-2
CASRQTGASYEQYF TGTGCCAGCAGACAGACAGGGGCCTCCTACGAGCAGTACTTC few TRBV6-5 TRBD1 TRBJ2-7
CSATRGLTEAFF TGCAGCGCAACGAGGGGGCTGACTGAAGCTTTCTTT few TRBV29-1 TRBD1 TRBJ1-1
CASSPPILPGPRAYF TGTGCCAGCAGTCCCCCAATCCTGCCAGGGCCCAGAGCGTACTTC - TRBV6-1 - TRBJ2-7
CASSPQGYSTEAFF TGTGCCAGCTCACCTCAGGGGTATAGCACTGAAGCTTTCTTT - TRBV18 - TRBJ1-1
CATSRDSVQRVEDTEAFF TGTGCCACCAGCAGAGATTCGGTGCAGCGCGTAGAGGACACTGAAGCTTTCTTT few TRBV15 - TRBJ1-1
CASSLWATGELFF TGTGCCAGCAGCTTATGGGCCACCGGGGAGCTGTTTTTT few TRBV7-2 - TRBJ2-2
CASSQDGTQGVADTQYF TGTGCCAGCAGCCAAGACGGGACTCAGGGTGTAGCAGATACGCAGTATTTT - TRBV4-2 - TRBJ2-3
CASSTARGNTDTQYF TGTGCCAGCAGCACCGCGCGCGGGAACACAGATACGCAGTATTTT once TRBV5-6 - TRBJ2-3
CASSQHQNRRAEAFF TGTGCCAGCAGCCAGCATCAGAACAGGAGAGCTGAAGCTTTCTTT few TRBV4-2 - TRBJ1-1